Detailed here is one T cell receptor beta chain. Antigen: not known. The data derive from a study of shared clonotypes between healthy human individuals. As for the study in general: Samples came from two female and three male donors aged 18 to 49.

CDR1 MGHRA and CDR2 YSYEKL come from the germline V gene. This CDR3 has 15 amino acids. Trimming took off 4 bases at V and 1 base at J, with 13 bases between the two ends. The study separated CD4+ cells into CD45RA+ naive and CD45RA-negative memory subsets. Sorted-subset replicate PCRs used roughly 180 ng DNA, 30,000 or so T cell genomes. Clones were read by immunoSEQ multiplex PCR, and TCRdb kept only the in-frame ones, dropping some. Altogether about 980,000 clones are present, approximately 76% being singletons, with the ten largest covering over 1.3%. Study-wide results and limits: Sharing across four donors was seen in roughly 5% of naive CD4 clonotypes.

The clonotype originates from a man in his late teens or twenties in good health. Material for sequencing was memory CD4+ T cells sorted from blood. Sample subset: CD45RA-negative fraction. The rearrangement links TRBV4-1 to TRBJ2-5; a weak D match, TRBD1 (6 bases). The CDR3 reads CASSPAWTVQETQYF. The CDR3 DNA reads as TGCGCCAGCAGCCCAGCCTGGACAGTCCAAGAGACCCAGTACTTC.